This T cell receptor beta chain was recorded in a study of identical twins. General study points: Models underestimated how often monozygotic twins shared out-of-frame TCR alpha. For out-of-frame beta sequences, excess twin sharing was weaker. Cord blood's abundant beta clonotypes had fewer insertions, unlike memory repertoires.

Using its own MiXCR run on the 5' RACE reads, TCRdb lists one record per CDR3 protein. The sample lists about 250,000 distinct CDR3 sequences; about 14% were seen once. Germline V gives CDR1 MNHEY, CDR2 SMNVEV (reference sequence). The CDR3 covers 13 residues. Unmatched junction bases numbered 6, after V lost 7 bases and J lost 3 bases. Details on this clonotype: Its target is unknown.

The clonotype originates from a woman aged 18-29 years in good health. Specimen: memory (CD45RO+) T cells sorted from blood. The chain links TRBV27 to TRBJ2-7, with 7 bases matching TRBD1. CDR3 amino acids: CASMGRGSYEQYF. As DNA, the CDR3 is TGTGCCAGCATGGGCAGGGGGAGCTACGAGCAGTACTTC.